This is a list of T cell receptor beta chains from one sample in a study of blood T cell repertoires in COVID-19. Sequencing used immunoSEQ multiplex PCR; TCRdb keeps in-frame clones, though not all of them. This sample has roughly 100,000 clones, with roughly four fifths found just once. The specimen was peripheral blood. These receptor sequences come from a man aged 70 or older with active or convalescent COVID-19. Both conserved end residues are part of each CDR3. The D gene is left open where the match is weak. Clone sizes are given selectively: once, few, many, or a class where the clone is expanded.

TRBD2	TRBV7-9	TRBJ2-1	.	CASSFGRAYNEQFF	TGTGCCAGCAGCTTCGGGAGGGCCTACAATGAGCAGTTCTTC
.	TRBV10-3	TRBJ1-1	.	CAISVGGGTEAFF	TGTGCCATCAGTGTTGGGGGGGGGACTGAAGCTTTCTTT
TRBD1	TRBV9	TRBJ1-1	.	CASSETGRNTEAFF	TGTGCCAGCAGCGAGACAGGGAGGAACACTGAAGCTTTCTTT
TRBD1	TRBV19	TRBJ1-4	.	CASTPRTGGTEKLFF	TGTGCCAGTACCCCCCGGACAGGAGGAACTGAAAAACTGTTTTTT
TRBD2	TRBV27	TRBJ2-7	.	CASSLYSSGSVSSYEQYF	TGTGCCAGCAGTTTATACTCTAGCGGGAGTGTGAGCTCCTACGAGCAGTACTTC
.	TRBV25-1	TRBJ1-2	.	CASTPTGFYGYTF	TGTGCCAGCACCCCTACAGGCTTCTATGGCTACACCTTC
.	TRBV10-1	TRBJ1-1	once	CASSESIGGLGTEAFF	TGCGCCAGCAGTGAGTCGATCGGGGGATTGGGCACTGAAGCTTTCTTT
.	TRBV24-1	TRBJ1-2	.	CATSDQTNYGYTF	TGTGCCACCAGTGATCAGACTAACTATGGCTACACCTTC
TRBD2	TRBV19	TRBJ2-1	few	CASRLTSGRGGYNEQFF	TGTGCCAGTAGATTGACTAGCGGGAGGGGGGGCTACAATGAGCAGTTCTTC
.	TRBV21-1	TRBJ2-5	.	CASSHLLGGRETQYF	TGTGCCAGCAGCCATCTGTTGGGGGGGCGGGAGACCCAGTACTTC
TRBD1	TRBV5-1	TRBJ2-2	.	CASSPQGAHTGELFF	TGCGCCAGCAGCCCACAGGGGGCCCACACCGGGGAGCTGTTTTTT
.	TRBV5-1	TRBJ1-2	.	CASSLVTGTNYGYTF	TGCGCCAGCAGCTTGGTAACAGGGACAAACTATGGCTACACCTTC
TRBD2	TRBV5-4	TRBJ2-5	.	CASSSLAAGGPETQYF	TGTGCCAGCAGCAGCCTGGCAGCGGGGGGTCCAGAGACCCAGTACTTC
.	TRBV20-1	TRBJ1-1	.	CSASPQGNTEAFF	TGCAGTGCTAGTCCCCAGGGAAACACTGAAGCTTTCTTT
.	TRBV3-1/TRBV3-2	TRBJ2-7	.	CASSRGGAYEQYF	TGTGCCAGCAGCCGAGGGGGGGCCTACGAGCAGTACTTC
TRBD1	TRBV25-1	TRBJ1-5	.	CASSESRGWNQPQHF	TGTGCCAGCAGTGAATCCAGGGGGTGGAATCAGCCCCAGCATTTT
.	TRBV5-1	TRBJ2-1	.	CASSLGGSGYNEQFF	TGCGCCAGCAGCTTGGGAGGGAGTGGGTACAATGAGCAGTTCTTC
TRBD1	TRBV5-1	TRBJ2-1	.	CASSQGTGRSYNEQFF	TGCGCCAGCAGCCAGGGGACAGGACGTTCCTACAATGAGCAGTTCTTC
TRBD1	TRBV28	TRBJ2-5	.	CASSYTGGAETQYF	TGTGCCAGCAGCTATACAGGGGGCGCAGAGACCCAGTACTTC
.	TRBV10-2	TRBJ2-1	few	CASSELRLQNEQFF	TGCGCCAGCAGTGAGTTGAGACTCCAGAATGAGCAGTTCTTC
TRBD2	TRBV19	TRBJ2-2	.	CASSIVAGTNTGELFF	TGTGCCAGTAGTATAGTAGCGGGGACGAACACCGGGGAGCTGTTTTTT
TRBD1	TRBV7-2	TRBJ2-7	.	CASSLVGTGYEQYF	TGTGCCAGCAGCTTAGTTGGGACAGGCTACGAGCAGTACTTC
.	TRBV19	TRBJ2-2	once	CASNRPGDNTGELFF	TGTGCCAGTAACCGGCCAGGTGATAACACCGGGGAGCTGTTTTTT
.	TRBV10-3	TRBJ1-2	few	CAISALNYGYTF	TGTGCCATCAGTGCCCTGAACTATGGCTACACCTTC
TRBD1	TRBV6-1	TRBJ2-3	.	CASSDATGSSTDTQYF	TGTGCCAGCAGTGACGCGACAGGGTCTAGCACAGATACGCAGTATTTT
.	TRBV7-3	TRBJ1-1	few	CASSLTGVNTEAFF	TGTGCCAGCAGCTTAACCGGGGTGAACACTGAAGCTTTCTTT
TRBD1	TRBV5-1	TRBJ2-7	.	CASSWGQGDYEQYF	TGCGCCAGCAGCTGGGGACAGGGGGACTACGAGCAGTACTTC
.	TRBV9	TRBJ2-6	.	CASSVARGSGANVLTF	TGTGCCAGCAGCGTTGCCCGGGGGTCTGGGGCCAACGTCCTGACTTTC
TRBD1	TRBV5-1	TRBJ1-4	.	CASSSRGQGIEKLFF	TGCGCCAGCAGCTCGAGGGGACAGGGGATTGAAAAACTGTTTTTT
.	TRBV29-1	TRBJ1-1	once	CSVKGHTLSEAFF	TGCAGCGTCAAGGGACACACGTTGTCAGAAGCTTTCTTT
.	TRBV7-7	TRBJ1-2	.	CASRPRGRDNYGYTF	TGTGCCAGCAGGCCGCGGGGGCGCGATAACTATGGCTACACCTTC
.	TRBV14	TRBJ1-6	.	CASSPIFDSPLHF	TGTGCCAGCAGCCCTATATTCGATTCACCCCTCCACTTT
.	TRBV9	TRBJ1-3	.	CASNYRANTIYF	TGTGCCAGCAACTACAGGGCCAACACCATATATTTT
.	TRBV6-5	TRBJ1-1	.	CASSPSGMNTEAFF	TGTGCCAGCAGTCCCTCAGGGATGAACACTGAAGCTTTCTTT
TRBD1	TRBV5-1	TRBJ1-2	few	CASSLEQGASGYTF	TGCGCCAGCAGCTTGGAACAGGGGGCTAGTGGCTACACCTTC
TRBD1	TRBV5-1	TRBJ1-2	few	CASSFSTGAEANYGYTF	TGCGCCAGCAGCTTCTCCACAGGGGCGGAAGCTAACTATGGCTACACCTTC
.	TRBV2	TRBJ1-2	once	CASSGALGGGYTF	TGTGCCAGCAGCGGGGCCTTGGGGGGTGGCTACACCTTC
.	TRBV7-2	TRBJ1-6	few	CASSDSSYNSPLHF	TGTGCCAGCAGCGACAGCTCCTATAATTCACCCCTCCACTTT
.	TRBV19	TRBJ2-5	.	CASSISHQETQYF	TGTGCCAGTAGTATCTCCCACCAAGAGACCCAGTACTTC
.	TRBV30	TRBJ2-7	few	CAWSLTVYEQYF	TGTGCCTGGAGTCTGACAGTCTACGAGCAGTACTTC
TRBD1	TRBV4-1	TRBJ2-7	.	CASSRMGQGVPYEQYF	TGCGCCAGCAGCCGAATGGGACAGGGGGTGCCGTACGAGCAGTACTTC
TRBD2	TRBV5-1	TRBJ2-5	once	CASSKASGRAGETQYF	TGCGCCAGCAGCAAGGCTAGCGGGAGGGCCGGGGAGACCCAGTACTTC
TRBD1	TRBV7-9	TRBJ1-1	.	CASSPIDRDLTEAFF	TGTGCCAGCAGCCCGATCGACAGGGACTTAACTGAAGCTTTCTTT
TRBD1	TRBV10-3	TRBJ2-5	.	CAISETGETETQYF	TGTGCCATCAGTGAGACAGGGGAAACAGAGACCCAGTACTTC
.	TRBV7-2	TRBJ1-5	.	CASSLGGQFNQPQHF	TGTGCCAGCAGCTTGGGAGGCCAGTTCAATCAGCCCCAGCATTTT
TRBD1	TRBV5-1	TRBJ1-1	once	CASSLVRTGGMNTEAFF	TGCGCCAGCAGCCTAGTCCGGACAGGGGGCATGAACACTGAAGCTTTCTTT